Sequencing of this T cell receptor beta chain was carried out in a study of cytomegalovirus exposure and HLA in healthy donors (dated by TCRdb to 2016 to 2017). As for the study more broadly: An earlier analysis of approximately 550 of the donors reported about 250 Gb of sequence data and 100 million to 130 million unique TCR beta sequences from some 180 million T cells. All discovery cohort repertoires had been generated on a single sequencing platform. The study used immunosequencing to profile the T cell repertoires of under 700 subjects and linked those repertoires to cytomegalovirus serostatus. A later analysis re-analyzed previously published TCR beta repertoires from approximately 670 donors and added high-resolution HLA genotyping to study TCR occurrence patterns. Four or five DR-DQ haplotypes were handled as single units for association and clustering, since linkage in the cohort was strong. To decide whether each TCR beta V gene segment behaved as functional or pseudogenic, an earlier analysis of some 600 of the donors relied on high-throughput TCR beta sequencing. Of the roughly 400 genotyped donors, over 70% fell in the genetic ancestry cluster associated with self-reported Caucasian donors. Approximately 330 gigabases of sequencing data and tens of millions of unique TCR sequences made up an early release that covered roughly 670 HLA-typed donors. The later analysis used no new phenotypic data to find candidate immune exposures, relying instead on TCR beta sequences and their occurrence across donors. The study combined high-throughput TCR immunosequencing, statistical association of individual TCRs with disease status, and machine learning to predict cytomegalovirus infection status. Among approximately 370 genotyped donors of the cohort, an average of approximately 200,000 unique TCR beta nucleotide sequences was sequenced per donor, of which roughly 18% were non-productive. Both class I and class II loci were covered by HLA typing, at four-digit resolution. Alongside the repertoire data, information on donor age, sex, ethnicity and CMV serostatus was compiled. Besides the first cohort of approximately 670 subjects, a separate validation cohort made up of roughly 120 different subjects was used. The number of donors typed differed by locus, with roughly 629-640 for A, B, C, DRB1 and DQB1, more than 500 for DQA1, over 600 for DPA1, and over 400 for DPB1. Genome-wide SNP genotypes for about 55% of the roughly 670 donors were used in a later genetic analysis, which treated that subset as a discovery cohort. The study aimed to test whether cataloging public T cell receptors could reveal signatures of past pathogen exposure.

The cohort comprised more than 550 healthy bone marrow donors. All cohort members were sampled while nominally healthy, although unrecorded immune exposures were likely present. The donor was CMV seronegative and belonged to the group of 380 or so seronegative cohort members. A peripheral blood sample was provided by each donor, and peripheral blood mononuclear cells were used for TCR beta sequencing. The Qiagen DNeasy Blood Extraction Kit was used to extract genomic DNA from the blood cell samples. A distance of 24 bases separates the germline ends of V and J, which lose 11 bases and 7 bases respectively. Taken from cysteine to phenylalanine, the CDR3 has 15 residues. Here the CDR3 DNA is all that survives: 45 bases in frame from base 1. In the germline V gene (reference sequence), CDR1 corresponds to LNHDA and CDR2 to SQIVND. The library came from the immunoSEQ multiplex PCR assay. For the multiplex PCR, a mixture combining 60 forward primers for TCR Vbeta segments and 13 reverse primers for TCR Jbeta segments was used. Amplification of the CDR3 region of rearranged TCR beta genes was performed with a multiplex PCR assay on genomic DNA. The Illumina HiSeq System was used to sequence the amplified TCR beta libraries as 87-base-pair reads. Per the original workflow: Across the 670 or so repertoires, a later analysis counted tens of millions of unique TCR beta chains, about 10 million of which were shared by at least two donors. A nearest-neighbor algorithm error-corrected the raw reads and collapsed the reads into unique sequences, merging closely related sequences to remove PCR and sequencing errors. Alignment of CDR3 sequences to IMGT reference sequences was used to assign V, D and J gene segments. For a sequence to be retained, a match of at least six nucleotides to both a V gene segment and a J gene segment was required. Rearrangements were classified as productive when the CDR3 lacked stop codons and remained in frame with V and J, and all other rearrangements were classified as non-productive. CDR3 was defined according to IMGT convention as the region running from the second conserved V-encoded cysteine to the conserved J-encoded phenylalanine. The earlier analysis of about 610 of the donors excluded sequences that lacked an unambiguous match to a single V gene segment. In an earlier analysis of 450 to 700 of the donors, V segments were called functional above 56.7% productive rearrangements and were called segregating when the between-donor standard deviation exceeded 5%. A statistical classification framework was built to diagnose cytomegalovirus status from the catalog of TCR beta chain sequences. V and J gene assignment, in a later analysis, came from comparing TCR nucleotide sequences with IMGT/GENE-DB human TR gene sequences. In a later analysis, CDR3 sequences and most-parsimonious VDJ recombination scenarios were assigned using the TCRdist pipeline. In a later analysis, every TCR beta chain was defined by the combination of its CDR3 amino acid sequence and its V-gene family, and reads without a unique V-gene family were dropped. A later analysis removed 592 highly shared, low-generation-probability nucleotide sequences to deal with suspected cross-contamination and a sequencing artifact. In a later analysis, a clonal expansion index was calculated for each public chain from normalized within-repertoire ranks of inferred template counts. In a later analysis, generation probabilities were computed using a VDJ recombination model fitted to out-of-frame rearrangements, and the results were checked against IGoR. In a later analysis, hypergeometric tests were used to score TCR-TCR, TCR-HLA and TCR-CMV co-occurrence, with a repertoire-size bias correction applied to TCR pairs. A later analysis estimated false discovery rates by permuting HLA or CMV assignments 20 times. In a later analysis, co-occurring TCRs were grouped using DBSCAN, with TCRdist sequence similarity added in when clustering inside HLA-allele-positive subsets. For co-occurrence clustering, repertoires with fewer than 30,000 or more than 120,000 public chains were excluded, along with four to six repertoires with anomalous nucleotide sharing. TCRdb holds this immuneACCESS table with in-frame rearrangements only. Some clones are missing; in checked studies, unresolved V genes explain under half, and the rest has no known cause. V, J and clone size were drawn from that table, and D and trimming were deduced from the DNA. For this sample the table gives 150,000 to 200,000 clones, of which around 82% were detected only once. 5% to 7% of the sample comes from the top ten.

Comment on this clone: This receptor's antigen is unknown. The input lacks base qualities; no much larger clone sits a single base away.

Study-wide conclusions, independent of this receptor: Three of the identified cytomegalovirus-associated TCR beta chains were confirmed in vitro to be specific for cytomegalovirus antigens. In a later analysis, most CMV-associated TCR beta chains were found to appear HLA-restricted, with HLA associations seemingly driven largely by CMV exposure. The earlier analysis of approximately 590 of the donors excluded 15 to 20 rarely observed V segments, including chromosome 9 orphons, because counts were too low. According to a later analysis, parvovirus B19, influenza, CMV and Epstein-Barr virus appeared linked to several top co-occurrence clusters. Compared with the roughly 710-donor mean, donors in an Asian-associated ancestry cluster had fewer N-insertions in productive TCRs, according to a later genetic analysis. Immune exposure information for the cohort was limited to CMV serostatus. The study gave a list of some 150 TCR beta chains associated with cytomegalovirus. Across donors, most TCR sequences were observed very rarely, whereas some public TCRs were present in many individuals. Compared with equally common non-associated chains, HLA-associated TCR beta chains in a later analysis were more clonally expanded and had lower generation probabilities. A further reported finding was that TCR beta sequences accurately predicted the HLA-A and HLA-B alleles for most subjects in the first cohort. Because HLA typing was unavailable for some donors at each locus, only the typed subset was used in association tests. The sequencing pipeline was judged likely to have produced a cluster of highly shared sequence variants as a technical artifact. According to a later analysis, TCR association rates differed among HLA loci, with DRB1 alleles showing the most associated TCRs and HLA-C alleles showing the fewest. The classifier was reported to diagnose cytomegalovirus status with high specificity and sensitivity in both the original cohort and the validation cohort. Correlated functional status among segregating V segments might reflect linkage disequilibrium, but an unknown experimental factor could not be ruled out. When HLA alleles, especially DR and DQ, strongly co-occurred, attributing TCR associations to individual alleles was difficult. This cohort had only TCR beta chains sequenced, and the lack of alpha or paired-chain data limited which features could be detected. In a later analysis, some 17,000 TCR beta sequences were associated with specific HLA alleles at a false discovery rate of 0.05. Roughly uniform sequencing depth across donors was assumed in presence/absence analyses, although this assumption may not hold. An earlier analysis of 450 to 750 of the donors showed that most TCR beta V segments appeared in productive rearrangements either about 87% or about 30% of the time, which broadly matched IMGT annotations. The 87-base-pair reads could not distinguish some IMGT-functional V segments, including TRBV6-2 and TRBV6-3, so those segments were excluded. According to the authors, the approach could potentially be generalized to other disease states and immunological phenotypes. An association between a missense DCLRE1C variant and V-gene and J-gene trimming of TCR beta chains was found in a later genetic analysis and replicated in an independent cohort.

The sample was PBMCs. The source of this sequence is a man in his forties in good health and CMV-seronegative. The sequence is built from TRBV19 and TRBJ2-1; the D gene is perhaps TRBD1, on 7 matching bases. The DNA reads TGTGCCGCAAAGCCCACCGCAGGGGGAGGTAATGAGCAGTTCTTC. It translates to CAAKPTAGGGNEQFF.